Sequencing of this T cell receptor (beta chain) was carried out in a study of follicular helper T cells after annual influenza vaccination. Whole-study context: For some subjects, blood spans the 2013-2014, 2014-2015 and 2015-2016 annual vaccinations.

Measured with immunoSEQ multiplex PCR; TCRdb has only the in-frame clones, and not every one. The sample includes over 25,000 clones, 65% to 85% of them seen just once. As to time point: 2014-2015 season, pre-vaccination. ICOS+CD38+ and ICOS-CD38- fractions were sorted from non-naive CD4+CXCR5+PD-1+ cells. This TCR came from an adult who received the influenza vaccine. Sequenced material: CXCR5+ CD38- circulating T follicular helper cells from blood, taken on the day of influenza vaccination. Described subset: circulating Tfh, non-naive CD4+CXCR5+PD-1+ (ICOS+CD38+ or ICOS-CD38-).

In nucleotides, the CDR3 is TGTGCCTGGAGCGCCCTCGGACAGGGAAACTATGGCTACACCTTC. Protein sequence: CAWSALGQGNYGYTF. This rearrangement joins TRBV30 to TRBJ1-2; 8 bases are shared with TRBD1. Germline trimming cut 3 bases from V and 2 bases from J; bases unmatched to any gene: 8. The CDR3 sequence is 15 residues long. Germline CDR1 GTSNPN, CDR2 SVGIG (reference sequence).